This T cell receptor (beta chain) was identified during a study of cytomegalovirus exposure and HLA in healthy donors. Study results and limitations: Cytomegalovirus-associated TCR beta chains were listed, numbering over 150. CMV serostatus was the only immune exposure information that was available. About 87% or about 30% of the time was how often most TCR beta V segments were productive, according to an earlier analysis.

A multiplex PCR was run with 60 Vbeta primers and 13 Jbeta primers. Profiled with immunoSEQ multiplex PCR; TCRdb holds only in-frame clones, not every one. Among approximately 130,000 clones, 70% to 90% were seen once, and the ten largest hold around 2%. This CDR3 contains 12 residues. Germline V gene sequence: CDR1 SNHLY, CDR2 FYNNEI. J lost 2 bases, V lost 11 bases, and 3 bases had no gene match. On this clone itself: The target antigen is unknown.

This receptor was obtained from a man aged 35 to 55 in good health and CMV-seronegative. The sequenced sample was PBMCs. The V and J genes are TRBV2 and TRBJ2-7; 10 bases map to TRBD1. CDR3 amino acids: CAVDRGAYEQYF. The CDR3 bases are TGTGCCGTGGACAGGGGGGCCTACGAGCAGTACTTC.